This TCR beta chain was obtained from a study of cytomegalovirus exposure and HLA in healthy donors. Comments on this clone: Its antigen is still unknown.

The CDR3 consists of 15 residues. V lost 3 bases, J lost 4 bases, and 15 bases lay in between. Germline assignment: CDR1 MDHEN and CDR2 SYDVKM. The study's findings and limits: Later on, a genetic analysis was performed. It linked a missense variant in DCLRE1C with V- and J-gene trimming of TCR beta.

This PCR relied on a set of 60 Vbeta primers and 13 Jbeta primers. Some clones are missing from TCRdb's copy, which holds only in-frame ones; the method was immunoSEQ multiplex PCR. The data show around 160,000 clones, 75% to 80% seen once. This TCR derives from a middle-aged man in good health and CMV-seropositive. The J gene is TRBJ1-2, the V gene TRBV28, with D maybe TRBD1 (5 bases). Sequences were obtained from PBMCs. In nucleotides, the CDR3 is TGTGCCAGCAGTTTCCCCCGGTCAGGGTTCTATGGCTACACCTTC. Translating gives CASSFPRSGFYGYTF.